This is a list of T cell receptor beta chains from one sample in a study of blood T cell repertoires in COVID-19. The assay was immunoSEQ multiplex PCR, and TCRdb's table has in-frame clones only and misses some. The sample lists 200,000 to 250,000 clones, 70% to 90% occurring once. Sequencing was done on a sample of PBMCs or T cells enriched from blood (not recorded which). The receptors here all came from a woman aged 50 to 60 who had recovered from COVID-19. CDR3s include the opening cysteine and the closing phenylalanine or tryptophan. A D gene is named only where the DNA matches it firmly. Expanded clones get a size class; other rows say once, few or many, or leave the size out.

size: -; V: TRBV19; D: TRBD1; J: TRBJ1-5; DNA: TGTGCCAGTAGTACCCGACAGGGCCCCAATCAGCCCCAGCATTTT; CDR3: CASSTRQGPNQPQHF
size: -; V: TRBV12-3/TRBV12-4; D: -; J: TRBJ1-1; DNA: TGTGCCAGCAGTATAGGGGGGCCCGAAGCTTTCTTT; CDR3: CASSIGGPEAFF
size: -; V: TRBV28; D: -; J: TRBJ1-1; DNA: TGTGCCAGCAGATCGCCGGAGGGAAACACTGAAGCTTTCTTT; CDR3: CASRSPEGNTEAFF
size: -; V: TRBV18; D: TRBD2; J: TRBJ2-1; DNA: TGTGCCAGCTCACCTACCGGGACTAGCGGGAGACGACCTTACAATGAGCAGTTCTTC; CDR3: CASSPTGTSGRRPYNEQFF
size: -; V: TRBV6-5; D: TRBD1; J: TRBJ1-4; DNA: TGTGCCAGCAGTTACCGGACAGGGGTTCGAGAAAAACTGTTTTTT; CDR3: CASSYRTGVREKLFF
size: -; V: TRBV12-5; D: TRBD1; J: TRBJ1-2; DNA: TGTGCTAGTGGTTCCCGGGACAGGGCGGGCTATGGCTACACCTTC; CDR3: CASGSRDRAGYGYTF
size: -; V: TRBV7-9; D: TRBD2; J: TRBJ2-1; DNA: TGTGCCAGCAGTATCAGACTAGCGGGAGCCGATGAGCAGTTCTTC; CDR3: CASSIRLAGADEQFF
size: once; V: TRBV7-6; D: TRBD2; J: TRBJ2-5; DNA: TGTGCCAGCAGCCGAAATCTAGCGGCTCTCGAGACCCAGTACTTC; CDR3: CASSRNLAALETQYF
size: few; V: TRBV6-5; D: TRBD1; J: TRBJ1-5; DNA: TGTGCCAGCAGAAGGGGGGACAGTACTAGCCAGCCCCAGCATTTT; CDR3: CASRRGDSTSQPQHF
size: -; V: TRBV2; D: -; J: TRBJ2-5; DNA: TGTGCCAGCAGTGAGTCCGGACTGAAGAAGACCCAGTACTTC; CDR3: CASSESGLKKTQYF
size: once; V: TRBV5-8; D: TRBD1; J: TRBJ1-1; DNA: TGTGCCAGCACGCCACTAGACAGGGCTAGGGCTGAAGCTTTCTTT; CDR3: CASTPLDRARAEAFF
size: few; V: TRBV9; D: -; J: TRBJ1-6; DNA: TGTGCCAGCAGCCGCCAGTCTTCACCCCTCCACTTT; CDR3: CASSRQSSPLHF
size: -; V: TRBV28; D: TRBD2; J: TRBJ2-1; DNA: TGTGCCAGCAGTTCAGGACTAGCGGGAGCGAATGAGCAGTTCTTC; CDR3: CASSSGLAGANEQFF
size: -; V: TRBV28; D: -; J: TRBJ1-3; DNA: TGTGCCAGCAGTTTCGGGGGTCTCTCTGGAAACACCATATATTTT; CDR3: CASSFGGLSGNTIYF
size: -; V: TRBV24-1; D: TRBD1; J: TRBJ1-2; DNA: TGTGCCACCAGTGATTTTATGGAACCGGGACAGCAAGTTTATGGCTACACCTTC; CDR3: CATSDFMEPGQQVYGYTF
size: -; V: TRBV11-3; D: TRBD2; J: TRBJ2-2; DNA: TGTGCCAGCAGCCCCTTCACGGGACTAGCGGGCACCGTGGCCGGGGAGCTGTTTTTT; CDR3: CASSPFTGLAGTVAGELFF
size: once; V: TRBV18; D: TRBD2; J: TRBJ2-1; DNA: TGTGCCAGCTCACCACGTGCTCTAGCGGGCAACAATGAGCAGTTCTTC; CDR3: CASSPRALAGNNEQFF
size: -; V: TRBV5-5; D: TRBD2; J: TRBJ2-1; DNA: TGTGCCAGCAGGCGGGAGGGCTACAATGAGCAGTTCTTC; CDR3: CASRREGYNEQFF
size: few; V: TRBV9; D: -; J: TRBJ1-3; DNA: TGTGCCAGCAGCCCGGGGGGGGCTGGAAACACCATATATTTT; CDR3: CASSPGGAGNTIYF
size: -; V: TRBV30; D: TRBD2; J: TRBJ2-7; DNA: TGTGCCTGGAGTAGTAAGCGGGAGCCCGAGCAGTACTTC; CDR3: CAWSSKREPEQYF
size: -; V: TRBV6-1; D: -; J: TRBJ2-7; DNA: TGTGCCAGCAGCTTCAAAAGGGGTTCCTACGAGCAGTACTTC; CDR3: CASSFKRGSYEQYF
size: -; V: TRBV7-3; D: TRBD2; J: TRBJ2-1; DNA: TGTGCCAGCAGCTTAAGCGGGAGTTCAATCAATGAGCAGTTCTTC; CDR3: CASSLSGSSINEQFF
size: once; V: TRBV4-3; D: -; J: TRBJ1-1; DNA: TGCGCCAGCAGCCAAGGTCCGTGGGCGCTTGAAGCTTTCTTT; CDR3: CASSQGPWALEAFF
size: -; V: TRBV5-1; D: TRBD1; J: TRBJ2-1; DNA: TGCGCCAGCAGCTCGGGACAGGGTGATGAGCAGTTCTTC; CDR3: CASSSGQGDEQFF
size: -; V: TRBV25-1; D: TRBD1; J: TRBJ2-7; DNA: TGTGCCAGCAGTGACGGCCCCGACAGGGCCGAGCAGTACTTC; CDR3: CASSDGPDRAEQYF
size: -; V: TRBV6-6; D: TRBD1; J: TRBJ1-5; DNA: TGTGCCAGCAGTTATTCGACAGGGGGGGGTCAGCCCCAGCATTTT; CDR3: CASSYSTGGGQPQHF
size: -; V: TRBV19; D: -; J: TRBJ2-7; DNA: TGTGCCAGTAGTATAGGCCTTAGGAGCTCCTACGAGCAGTACTTC; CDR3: CASSIGLRSSYEQYF
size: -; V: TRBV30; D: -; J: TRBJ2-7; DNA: TGTGCCTGGAGTGTAGGGACAACCTACGAGCAGTACTTC; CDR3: CAWSVGTTYEQYF
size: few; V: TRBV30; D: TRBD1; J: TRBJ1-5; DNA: TGTGCCTGGAGTGAGGGGGCCGAACCTCAGCCCCAGCATTTT; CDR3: CAWSEGAEPQPQHF
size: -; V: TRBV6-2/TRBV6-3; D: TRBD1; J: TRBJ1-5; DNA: TGTGCCAGCAGTTACCCATCCGCCGGGACAGTTCTTGGGCAGCCCCAGCATTTT; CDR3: CASSYPSAGTVLGQPQHF
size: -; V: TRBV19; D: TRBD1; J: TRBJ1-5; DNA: TGTGCCAGTAGATTCGACAGGGGCAATCAGCCCCAGCATTTT; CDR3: CASRFDRGNQPQHF
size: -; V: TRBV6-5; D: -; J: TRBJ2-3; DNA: TGTGCCAGCAGTTACTCCGTAATGCGGTCGGGAGCGCAGTATTTT; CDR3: CASSYSVMRSGAQYF
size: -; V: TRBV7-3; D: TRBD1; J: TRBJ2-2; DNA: TGTGCCAGCAGTTCAAGGGACAGGTCAAACACCGGGGAGCTGTTTTTT; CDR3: CASSSRDRSNTGELFF
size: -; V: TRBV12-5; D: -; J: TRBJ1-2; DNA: TGTGCTAGTGGTTTGCCGAAATCGGGCAGGGGATGCGGCTACACCTTC; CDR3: CASGLPKSGRGCGYTF
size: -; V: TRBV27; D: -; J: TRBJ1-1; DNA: TGTGCCAGCAGTTTAGGTGTGGGCGCCGAAGCTTTCTTT; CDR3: CASSLGVGAEAFF